These 5 T cell receptor beta chains originate from one sample sequenced in a study of T cell responses to AZD1222 COVID-19 vaccine. The assay was immunoSEQ multiplex PCR, and TCRdb's table has in-frame clones only and misses some. The sample lists approximately 160,000 clones, approximately 90% occurring once. The specimen was peripheral blood, collected on day 0 of AZD1222 vaccination. All receptors come from an adult in good health.

DNA for the CDR3: TGTGCCAGCAGTTACTCGAAAACCCCAACTAATGAAAAACTGTTTTTT. Amino acid sequence: CASSYSKTPTNEKLFF. The chain combines TRBV6-5 with TRBJ1-4; no clear D. The V end lost 0 bases, the J end lost 0 bases, and 8 bases lay between the germline ends. Germline V CDR1 and CDR2: MNHEY, SVGAGI. The CDR3 spans 16 residues.

The V call is TRBV5-8, the J call TRBJ1-4, with a weak D call TRBD1 (5 bases). CDR3 length: 15 amino acids. Germline V gene lookup returns CDR1 SGHTS and CDR2 YDEGEE. V lost 0 bases, J lost 5 bases, and 11 bases lay in between. The CDR3 DNA follows: TGTGCCAGCAGCTTGGTGGGGGACGGGAATGAAAAACTGTTTTTT. Its protein product is CASSLVGDGNEKLFF.

This chain connects TRBV21-1 to TRBJ1-3. TRBV21-1 is a recognized pseudogene. The CDR3 runs 19 residues. The CDR3 spells CASSKCGPRWCFGGNTIYF. The CDR3 nucleotides are TGTGCCAGCAGCAAATGCGGGCCCCGCTGGTGCTTCGGTGGAAACACCATATATTTT.

This chain links TRBV6-1 with TRBJ1-5, with D unresolved. The CDR3 extends over 16 amino acids. The germline gives CDR1 MNHNS, CDR2 SASEGT. The ends were cut back, 4 bases at V and 0 bases at J, with 13 bases in the middle. The CDR3 coding sequence is TGTGCCAGCAGTGCGGACGGGAGAGATAGCAATCAGCCCCAGCATTTT. Translating it yields CASSADGRDSNQPQHF.

This clone was seen only once. The CDR3 loop is CASSQIAGTGVVGYTF. The DNA of the CDR3 is TGTGCCAGCAGCCAGATCGCCGGGACAGGGGTAGTAGGCTACACCTTC. This rearrangement joins TRBV5-6 to TRBJ1-2, with 10 bases that match TRBD1. The junction had 14 bases not matched to a gene; V was cut back by 4 bases and J by 8 bases. The CDR3 has 16 residues. Germline loops: CDR1 SGHDT, CDR2 YYEEEE.